These 25 T cell receptor beta chains originate from one sample sequenced in a study of human T cells and chemical hapten exposure (dated by TCRdb to about 2021). Interpreted using the paper, the time point label stands for: healthy volunteer bleed at 2 weeks. Unfractionated whole blood was collected in Tempus Blood RNA tubes, and total RNA was extracted from that blood. The library was obtained by RACE. The reads were generated on a NextSeq 500. Using fastp at Q25 and MiXCR, TCRdb reprocessed the public reads and kept productive beta chains. CDR3 protein duplicates are merged, each entry listing the most common genes and DNA. This sample is represented by about 50,000 distinct CDR3 sequences; 4.3% of them were singletons. Approximately 1.6% of the sample is taken by the ten largest. The sequencing input was whole blood. The receptors here all came from a female donor in good health. Some clones in this sample may be carry-over from other donors' samples.

Many counts were recorded for this clonotype. The chain joins TRBV28 to TRBJ2-7; D possibly corresponds to TRBD1 (5 bases). There are 12 residues in the CDR3. Germline CDR1 MDHEN, CDR2 SYDVKM. V lost 3 bases, J lost 12 bases, and 15 bases lay in between. The CDR3 reads CASSFILGQPYF. Written as DNA, the CDR3 is TGTGCCAGCAGTTTTATCTTAGGACAACCGTACTTC.

This chain joins TRBV20-1 and TRBJ1-4, with a possible D match to TRBD1 (5 bases). Trimming took 2 bases from V and 6 from J, leaving 13 bases between them. The CDR3 spans 14 residues. Per the germline V gene, CDR1 is DFQATT and CDR2 is SNEGSKA (reference sequence). As DNA, the CDR3 is TGCAGTGCTAGAACGACAGCCGATTATGAAAAACTGTTTTTT. This sequence encodes CSARTTADYEKLFF.

This clonotype was detected many times. The chain joins TRBV2 to TRBJ1-6; maybe TRBD1 (5 bases). The CDR3 covers 12 residues. The V end was cut by 6 bases, the J end by 9 bases, with 9 bases between. Per germline, CDR1 SNHLY and CDR2 FYNNEI. CDR3 in amino acids: CASRGTGSPLHF. Here the CDR3 DNA reads TGTGCCAGCAGAGGAACAGGTTCACCCCTCCACTTT.

The sample holds many counts of this clonotype. The rearrangement joins TRBV6-5 to TRBJ1-1, with TRBD1 as a possible D gene (6 bases). Per germline, CDR1 MNHEY and CDR2 SVGAGI. The CDR3 totals 13 residues. Trimming cost V 2 bases and J 10 bases, with 14 bases left between them. CDR3 DNA: TGTGCCAGCAGTTACCCGGGGGGGGGGCGAGCTTTCTTT. This codes for CASSYPGGGRAFF.

This clonotype was observed at least ten times. This rearrangement joins TRBV28 to TRBJ1-2; D is uncertain. Trimming removed 3 bases at V and 0 bases at J, with 5 bases between. The CDR3 is 13 residues long. Per germline, CDR1 MDHEN and CDR2 SYDVKM. This CDR3 reads CASSFSSNYGYTF. CDR3 DNA sequence: TGTGCCAGCAGTTTCTCCTCTAACTATGGCTACACCTTC.

This clonotype was found many times. This chain links TRBV9 with TRBJ2-7, with 9 nucleotides matching TRBD2. Germline V gene data show CDR1 as SGDLS and CDR2 as YYNGEE. The V gene end was trimmed by 4 bases and the J gene end by 1 base; junction bases not matched to a gene: 15. The CDR3 is made up of 18 amino acids. CDR3 coding DNA: TGTGCCAGCAGCTTCCGACCCGAGGTAGCGGGGGTTTCCTACGAGCAGTACTTC. Translation: CASSFRPEVAGVSYEQYF.

This clonotype has a count of ten or more. The chain joins TRBV29-1 to TRBJ1-1; no reliable D call. The V end was cut by 4 bases, the J end by 0 bases, with 9 bases between. This CDR3 comprises 13 residues. Germline V gene sequence: CDR1 SQVTM, CDR2 ANQGSEA. The CDR3, as DNA: TGCAGCGTTGCGCTACAGCTGAACACTGAAGCTTTCTTT. Residues: CSVALQLNTEAFF.

This clonotype was seen ten or more times. The rearrangement links TRBV4-1 to TRBJ1-5; TRBD1 is a possible D gene (5 bases). V was cut by 0 bases and J by 7 bases, with 10 bases left in between. The CDR3 covers 14 residues. CDR1 and CDR2 from the germline V gene are MGHRA and YSYEKL. CDR3 in DNA: TGCGCCAGCAGCCAAGATAGGGGAAGCCAGCCCCAGCATTTT. This codes for CASSQDRGSQPQHF.

This clonotype showed up many times. J is TRBJ2-7 and V is TRBV3-1, with D perhaps matching TRBD1 or TRBD2 (5 bases each). V lost 4 bases to trimming and J lost 6 bases, with 16 bases between them. The germline V gene has CDR1 LGHDT and CDR2 YNNKEL (reference sequence). This CDR3 comprises 14 residues. The CDR3, as DNA: TGTGCCAGCAGCCCCGGGGCGGCCCGTTTCGAGCAGTACTTC. The encoded protein is CASSPGAARFEQYF.

This clonotype appeared a few times. The V gene is TRBV7-2, the J gene TRBJ2-3; TRBD2 agrees at 10 bases. J gave up 5 bases and V 1 base, and 6 bases lay outside the gene matches. The CDR3 runs to 16 residues. The germline V gene encodes CDR1 SGHTA and CDR2 FQGNSA. The CDR3 spells CASSLGGLAGVDTQYF. CDR3 coding DNA: TGTGCCAGCAGCTTAGGGGGGCTAGCGGGGGTAGATACGCAGTATTTT.

The chain uses TRBV12-3 or TRBV12-4 and TRBJ1-1; 7 bases align to TRBD1. Germline trimming cut 3 bases from V and 1 base from J; bases unmatched to any gene: 8. The CDR3 consists of 16 residues. CDR3 sequence (DNA): TGTGCCAGCAGTTTCGGAAGACAGGGCCCGAACACTGAAGCTTTCTTT. Protein: CASSFGRQGPNTEAFF.

This clonotype was counted at least ten times. The V call is TRBV5-4, the J call TRBJ2-7, with D perhaps TRBD1 (6 bases). Germline CDR1 is SGHNT and CDR2 is YYREEE (reference sequence). CDR3 length: 15 amino acids. Trimming pared 6 bases from V and 2 bases from J, leaving 18 bases between. The CDR3 reads CASTDRRQGPYEQYF. Written as DNA, the CDR3 is TGTGCCAGCACCGATAGACGGCAGGGGCCCTACGAGCAGTACTTC.

A word on this clonotype: A much larger clone sits a single nucleotide away, making a read error possible. This chain connects TRBV7-2 to TRBJ2-4, with D possibly called TRBD1 or TRBD2 (5 bases each). The CDR3 spans 14 residues. The germline V gene encodes CDR1 SGHTA and CDR2 FQGNSA. The CDR3 here is CASSQWDGLNIRYF. The DNA for the CDR3 is TGTGCCAGCAGCCAGTGGGACGGGTTAAACATTCGGTACTTC.

The chain couples TRBV20-1 to TRBJ2-3; weak D call: TRBD2 (7 bases). V lost 5 bases, J lost 0 bases, and 12 bases lay in between. CDR3 length equals 14 residues. Per the germline V gene, CDR1 is DFQATT and CDR2 is SNEGSKA (reference sequence). For the CDR3, the DNA is TGCAGTGCTGAAAGGGGGGGGAGCACAGATACGCAGTATTTT. This encodes CSAERGGSTDTQYF.

In its sample, this clonotype was seen many times. The chain couples TRBV28 to TRBJ1-6; D unresolved. Germline V gene data show CDR1 as MDHEN and CDR2 as SYDVKM. This CDR3 has 15 amino acids. The V gene lost 3 bases and the J gene lost 6 bases, with 12 bases spanning the gap. CDR3 region: CASSFLQDFNSPLHF. The CDR3 region has the DNA TGTGCCAGCAGTTTTTTGCAGGATTTTAATTCACCCCTCCACTTT. The full variable domain, completed using reference TRBV28 and TRBJ1-6, is DVKVTQSSRYLVKRTGEKVFLECVQDMDHENMFWYRQDPGLGLRLIYFSYDVKMKEKGDIPEGYSVSREKKERFSLILESASTNQTSMYLCASSFLQDFNSPLHFGNGTRLTVT.

There are many counts of this clonotype. V gene TRBV3-1 combines with J gene TRBJ1-6; no clear D. This CDR3 has 18 amino acids. Germline V gene sequence: CDR1 LGHDT, CDR2 YNNKEL (reference sequence). Deletions cut 0 bases from V and 4 bases from J, with 16 bases between. The CDR3 here is CASSQDRPSRSYNSPLHF. The CDR3, as DNA: TGTGCCAGCAGCCAAGATCGCCCTTCCCGAAGTTATAATTCACCCCTCCACTTT.

Many counts were recorded for this clonotype. The J gene is TRBJ1-4, the V gene TRBV5-1; D is unclear. Trimming stripped 5 bases from V and 1 base from J, with 9 bases between. The CDR3 is 14 residues long. CDR1 is SGHRS, CDR2 YFSETQ, per germline. CDR3 nucleotides: TGCGCCAGCAGGGTAATTGGAACTAATGAAAAACTGTTTTTT. Its protein is CASRVIGTNEKLFF.

In its sample, this clonotype was seen many times. The chain links TRBV29-1 to TRBJ1-1; D is uncertain. The V gene lost 7 bases and the J gene lost 4 bases, with 16 bases spanning the gap. Germline V CDR1 and CDR2: SQVTM, ANQGSEA. The CDR3 extends over 13 amino acids. CDR3 sequence reads: CSAALRVGTEAFF. CDR3 bases: TGCAGCGCCGCCTTGAGAGTTGGCACTGAAGCTTTCTTT. Full variable domain (outside the CDR3, taken from reference TRBV29-1 and TRBJ1-1): SAVISQKPSRDICQRGTSLTIQCQVDSQVTMMFWYRQQPGQSLTLIATANQGSEATYESGFVIDKFPISRPNLTFSTLTVSNMSPEDSSIYLCSAALRVGTEAFFGQGTRLTVV.

This clonotype was counted at least ten times. This chain uses TRBV13 with TRBJ2-5; a weak D match, TRBD1 (6 bases). CDR3 length equals 16 residues. Germline V CDR1 and CDR2: PRHDT, FYEKMQ (reference sequence). V was shortened by 6 bases and J by 2 bases, with 19 bases between the two germline ends. CDR3 loop: CASRADRGMYQETQYF. In DNA, the CDR3 is TGTGCCAGCAGGGCGGACAGAGGGATGTATCAAGAGACCCAGTACTTC.

Many counts were recorded for this clonotype. CDR3 sequence: CASGYEQYF. The CDR3 bases are TGTGCCAGCGGGTACGAGCAGTACTTC. The gene calls are TRBV11-2 and TRBJ2-7, with D hard to call. CDR3 length equals 9 residues. CDR1 and CDR2 (germline): SGHAT, FQNNGV. The V end lost 8 bases, the J end lost 4 bases, and 3 bases lay between the germline ends.

The J gene is TRBJ2-1, the V gene TRBV2; D uncertain. CDR1 is SNHLY and CDR2 is FYNNEI in the germline V gene. The V gene lost 3 bases and the J gene lost 10 bases, with 7 bases spanning the gap. The CDR3 has 11 residues. In DNA form, the CDR3 reads TGTGCCAGCAGTGAGGAAGCGGAGCAGTTCTTC. Translated: CASSEEAEQFF.

This clonotype turned up a few times. The chain has TRBV28 and TRBJ2-7, with 8 bases that match TRBD2. Trimming cost V 3 bases and J 7 bases; bases outside gene matches: 8. This CDR3 region has 14 residues. The germline gives CDR1 MDHEN, CDR2 SYDVKM. The CDR3 protein is CASSFSGALGEQYF. In nucleotides, the CDR3 is TGTGCCAGCAGTTTTAGCGGGGCCCTTGGAGAGCAGTACTTC. The full variable domain, its missing parts supplied by reference TRBV28 and TRBJ2-7, is DVKVTQSSRYLVKRTGEKVFLECVQDMDHENMFWYRQDPGLGLRLIYFSYDVKMKEKGDIPEGYSVSREKKERFSLILESASTNQTSMYLCASSFSGALGEQYFGPGTRLTVT.

This clonotype was picked up many times. V is TRBV5-1 and J is TRBJ2-3; D ambiguous. The CDR3 contains 14 residues. Trimming removed 0 bases at V and 4 bases at J, with 9 bases between. Germline V lookup: CDR1 SGHRS, CDR2 YFSETQ. The CDR3 here is CASSLEVSPDTQYF. The CDR3 coding sequence is TGCGCCAGCAGCTTGGAAGTCAGTCCAGATACGCAGTATTTT.

This clonotype was seen repeatedly, ten times or more. V and J are TRBV20-1 and TRBJ2-3, with 9 bases identical to TRBD2. J was trimmed by 5 bases and V by 2 bases; bases with no gene match: 17. The CDR3 has 18 amino acids. The V gene's germline CDR1 is DFQATT and CDR2 SNEGSKA (reference sequence). CDR3 coding DNA: TGCAGTGCTAGAACATGGTCCCCAGGGAGCGGGGGGCAAGATACGCAGTATTTT. This sequence encodes CSARTWSPGSGGQDTQYF.

There are a few counts of this clonotype. DNA of the CDR3: TGCAGCCAGTCGGGGGGGAGATTAGATGAGCAGTTCTTC. Encoded protein: CSQSGGRLDEQFF. The genes are TRBV29-1 and TRBJ2-1; 8 bases line up with TRBD2. The CDR3 covers 13 residues. V was clipped by 8 bases and J by 8 bases; unmatched bases: 11. Per germline, CDR1 SQVTM and CDR2 ANQGSEA.